This note documents a single T cell receptor beta chain sequence. The source of the sample is a study of blood T cell repertoires in COVID-19. Method: immunoSEQ multiplex PCR; TCRdb's copy keeps in-frame clones and lacks some. This table has 160,000 or so clones, 65% to 90% appearing once. The CDR3 is 13 residues long. The V end was cut by 9 bases, the J end by 2 bases, with 14 bases between. CDR1 is LNHDA and CDR2 is SQIVND in the germline V gene (reference sequence). The sample was peripheral blood. The J gene is TRBJ2-7, the V gene TRBV19; possible D gene TRBD1, 6 bases. The source is a human donor in a cohort sampled during active COVID-19. In DNA, the CDR3 is TGTGCCAGCAGGGGTGCACCAACCTACGAGCAGTACTTC. This sequence encodes CASRGAPTYEQYF.